Listed here are 28 T cell receptor beta chains from one sample, sequenced in a study of T cell repertoires in cytomegalovirus infection. TCRdb processed the reads anew with MiXCR; each CDR3 protein has one entry. The repertoire has under 95,000 distinct CDR3 sequences, under 55% of them found once; the top ten carry just over 90%. For these TCRs, the target antigens are not known. This sample comprised CD8+ T cells from cultured PBMCs, obtained from culture after CMV antigen stimulation. The receptors shown here come from a human donor in good health (CMV status not recorded). Some clones in this sample may be carry-over from other donors' samples.

V is TRBV5-6 and J is TRBJ1-4; perhaps TRBD1 as D (6 bases). Deletions cut 4 bases from V and 6 bases from J, with 16 bases between. The V gene's germline CDR1 is SGHDT and CDR2 YYEEEE. The CDR3 has 15 amino acids. CDR3 in amino acids: CASSIFGQPYEKLFF. CDR3 DNA: TGTGCCAGCAGCATATTCGGACAGCCGTATGAAAAACTGTTTTTT.

The chain is built from TRBV7-4 and TRBJ2-5; TRBD1 agrees at 9 bases. Germline assignment: CDR1 SGHVT and CDR2 SQSDAQ. The CDR3 totals 16 residues. The trim removed 5 bases at V and 4 bases at J, leaving 11 bases unmatched. Here the CDR3 reads CASSLPLGQGIETQYF. In nucleotides, the CDR3 is TGTGCCAGCAGCCTTCCGCTGGGACAGGGAATAGAGACCCAGTACTTC.

The chain carries TRBV9 and TRBJ1-2, with TRBD1 identical over 9 bases. Germline trimming cut 3 bases from V and 13 bases from J; bases unmatched to any gene: 7. The CDR3 runs 12 residues. The germline gives CDR1 SGDLS, CDR2 YYNGEE. The CDR3 DNA is TGTGCCAGCAGCGCAACAGGGGGCCCGTGCACCTTC. Its translation is CASSATGGPCTF.

This clonotype was observed a few times. DNA of the CDR3: TGTGCCAGCAGTGTGGGGGGGAGCACTGAAGCTTTCTTT. The encoded protein is CASSVGGSTEAFF. The V call is TRBV27, the J call TRBJ1-1, with D tentatively TRBD1 (5 bases). CDR1 is MNHEY and CDR2 is SMNVEV in the germline V gene (reference sequence). V was trimmed by 5 bases and J by 4 bases, leaving 11 bases between them. The CDR3 loop spans 13 amino acids.

The chain links TRBV4-1 to TRBJ2-1; possible D gene TRBD2, 5 bases. The length of the CDR3 is 14 residues. The germline V gene has CDR1 MGHRA and CDR2 YSYEKL. V lost 1 base to trimming and J lost 8 bases, with 12 bases between them. CDR3 DNA sequence: TGCGCCAGCAGCCAAGTTGTCGGAGGTGATGAGCAGTTCTTC. It translates to CASSQVVGGDEQFF.

The V call is TRBV6-1, the J call TRBJ1-2; D might be TRBD1 (6 bases). The CDR3 extends over 14 amino acids. Looked up from germline, CDR1 is MNHNS and CDR2 is SASEGT. V lost 6 bases to trimming and J lost 8 bases, with 19 bases between them. The DNA for the CDR3 is TGTGCCAGCAGCCGCTACCATCGGGGGCTCGGCTACACCTTC. Its protein product is CASSRYHRGLGYTF.

In the case of this clonotype: The junction departs from the called germline gene at one end, perhaps through a read error. The chain has TRBV15 and TRBJ2-1; D is unclear. Germline V gives CDR1 LNHNV, CDR2 YYDKDF (reference sequence). The CDR3 covers 14 residues. CDR3: CATSRANSDNEQFF. The CDR3 coding sequence is TGTGCCACCAGCAGGGCCAACTCCGACAATGAGCAGTTCTTC.

The V gene is TRBV28, the J gene TRBJ2-3, with TRBD2 matching 12 bases. CDR3 length: 15 amino acids. Germline V gene lookup returns CDR1 MDHEN and CDR2 SYDVKM. With 7 bases clipped from V and 6 bases from J, the junction kept 8 bases outside the gene matches. CDR3 loop: CASTGTSGRVDTQYF. The CDR3, as DNA: TGTGCCAGCACCGGGACTAGCGGGCGTGTGGATACGCAGTATTTT.

This chain links TRBV7-6 with TRBJ2-5; 8 bases line up with TRBD1. CDR3 size: 16 residues. V was pared by 6 bases and J by 4 bases, with 13 bases of the junction left unmatched. The V gene's germline CDR1 is SGHVS and CDR2 FNYEAQ. The DNA for the CDR3 is TGTGCCAGCAGTCCAAAGGCGGGACAGGCAGGAGAGACCCAGTACTTC. Amino acid sequence: CASSPKAGQAGETQYF.

This clonotype has more than one count but fewer than ten. The chain carries TRBV14 and TRBJ2-2; the D gene is possibly TRBD2 (6 bases). Germline lookup yields CDR1 SGHDN and CDR2 FVKESK. This CDR3 has 16 amino acids. V dropped 5 bases and J dropped 8 bases, with 21 bases sitting between them. The CDR3 region has the DNA TGTGCCAGCAGCTGGGCGGGGACCCGACTTCTAGGGGAGCTGTTTTTT. This encodes CASSWAGTRLLGELFF.

This clonotype has a handful of counts. The chain carries TRBV12-3 or TRBV12-4 and TRBJ2-3; 8 bases line up with TRBD2. There are 15 residues in the CDR3. The J segment lost 4 bases and the V segment lost 3 bases, leaving 6 bases of the junction unmatched. The CDR3 coding sequence is TGTGCCAGCAGTTTGTTCGGGAGGGCCCCAGATACGCAGTATTTT. It codes for CASSLFGRAPDTQYF.

CDR3 loop: CASSEGQSQETQYF. The CDR3 DNA sequence: TGTGCCAGCAGTGAGGGCCAGAGCCAAGAGACCCAGTACTTC. The chain employs TRBV6-1 and TRBJ2-5; D gene ambiguous. This CDR3 region has 14 residues. The V and J ends lost 3 bases and 1 base respectively, with 9 bases between them. Germline V gene lookup returns CDR1 MNHNS and CDR2 SASEGT.

This clonotype was counted between two and nine times. The chain employs TRBV25-1 and TRBJ1-2; 8 nucleotides align to TRBD1. This CDR3 is 15 amino acids long. CDR1 is MGHDK, CDR2 SYGVNS, per germline. With V trimmed by 8 bases and J by 0 bases, 8 bases remained unmatched. CDR3 in DNA: TGTGCCAGCTCTCAGAGGACAGGGACTAACTATGGCTACACCTTC. Translating gives CASSQRTGTNYGYTF.

This clonotype was picked up many times. V usage is TRBV28 and J usage is TRBJ2-7; D is perhaps TRBD2 (5 bases). The CDR3 loop spans 14 amino acids. Looked up from germline, CDR1 is MDHEN and CDR2 is SYDVKM. Trimming pared 7 bases from V and 3 bases from J, leaving 16 bases between. CDR3 protein: CASTRNTLDYEQYF. CDR3 nucleotides: TGTGCCAGCACTCGCAACACACTAGACTACGAGCAGTACTTC.

The rearrangement links TRBV19 to TRBJ1-3; D is perhaps TRBD1 (5 bases). CDR1 is LNHDA and CDR2 is SQIVND in the germline V gene (reference sequence). The CDR3 is 15 residues long. V gave up 4 bases and J gave up 8 bases, with 18 bases separating them. The CDR3 protein is CASSTAGTLGDTIYF. The CDR3, as DNA: TGTGCCAGTAGTACCGCCGGGACCTTGGGAGACACCATATATTTT.

This clonotype appeared once. The chain carries TRBV27 and TRBJ2-5; TRBD2 matches at 7 bases. The CDR3 spans 16 residues. The trim removed 3 bases at V and 4 bases at J, leaving 11 bases unmatched. Germline lookup yields CDR1 MNHEY and CDR2 SMNVEV (reference sequence). Here the CDR3 DNA reads TGTGCCAGCAGTTTCGTCCTACCGGGAGGTGGAGAGACCCAGTACTTC. As protein: CASSFVLPGGGETQYF.

The gene calls are TRBV27 and TRBJ1-5; no clear D. The CDR3 has 13 residues. CDR1 is MNHEY, CDR2 SMNVEV, per germline (reference sequence). Trimming took off 2 bases at V and 9 bases at J, with 11 bases between the two ends. Here the CDR3 DNA reads TGTGCCAGCAGTTTAGATCGGGGTATGCCCCAGCATTTT. It specifies CASSLDRGMPQHF.

The chain combines TRBV7-8 with TRBJ1-6; 9 bases fit TRBD1. CDR1 and CDR2 (germline): SGHVS, FQNEAQ. J gave up 7 bases and V 4 bases, and 5 bases lay outside the gene matches. The CDR3 is 15 amino acids. The CDR3 DNA reads TGTGCCAGCAGCTCGGGACAGGGAAACAATTCACCCCTCCACTTT. The encoded protein is CASSSGQGNNSPLHF.

The CDR3 DNA reads TGTGCCAGCAGTTTGGCGGGAGGGTCTAGCACAGATACGCAGTATTTT. Translating gives CASSLAGGSSTDTQYF. The chain combines TRBV6-6 with TRBJ2-3; 9 nucleotides agree with TRBD2. The CDR3 has 16 amino acids. The germline V gene has CDR1 MNHNY and CDR2 SVGAGI (reference sequence). The V and J ends lost 4 bases and 0 bases, in that order; junction bases with no gene match: 5.

This clonotype was seen only a few times. This chain joins TRBV7-6 and TRBJ2-2, with TRBD2 matching over 7 bases. The CDR3 has 15 amino acids. V lost 7 bases, J lost 0 bases, and 5 bases stayed unmatched. Germline V gene data show CDR1 as SGHVS and CDR2 as FNYEAQ. The chain's CDR3 is CASTRLASNTGELFF. DNA of the CDR3: TGTGCCAGCACGCGACTAGCCTCGAACACCGGGGAGCTGTTTTTT.

This rearrangement joins TRBV4-2 to TRBJ2-5, with D tentatively TRBD2 (5 bases). Germline loops: CDR1 LGHNA, CDR2 YNFKEQ. This CDR3 is built from 14 residues. The ends were cut back, 4 bases at V and 5 bases at J, with 14 bases in the middle. This CDR3 reads CASSPGLMEETQYF. The CDR3 region has the DNA TGTGCCAGCAGCCCAGGACTTATGGAGGAGACCCAGTACTTC.

This clonotype was seen once. The J gene is TRBJ2-3, the V gene TRBV20-1; D possibly corresponds to TRBD1 (6 bases). This CDR3 is 15 amino acids long. The germline CDR1 and CDR2 sequences are DFQATT and SNEGSKA (reference sequence). Between the trimmed V and J ends, which lost 3 bases and 0 bases, there was a span of 13 bases. The DNA for the CDR3 is TGCAGTGCTAGGTACAGGGCGGCTAGCACAGATACGCAGTATTTT. Protein: CSARYRAASTDTQYF.

This clonotype has a handful of counts. The CDR3 sequence: CASSQMGLEKNIQYF. Written as DNA, the CDR3 is TGTGCCAGCAGCCAAATGGGACTCGAGAAAAACATTCAGTACTTC. V and J are TRBV14 and TRBJ2-4; maybe TRBD2 (6 bases). This CDR3 comprises 15 residues. Per germline, CDR1 SGHDN and CDR2 FVKESK. V lost 2 bases to trimming and J lost 4 bases, with 12 bases between them.

A remark on this clonotype: At one end the junction does not follow the germline gene, possibly because of a read error. This sequence joins TRBV5-3 and TRBJ2-7; maybe TRBD2 (6 bases). TRBV5-3 is an open reading frame whose function is uncertain. The CDR3 is made up of 14 amino acids. This CDR3 reads CASSLELWRDEQYF. The CDR3, as DNA: TGTGCCAGCAGCTTGGAGCTCTGGAGGGACGAGCAGTACTTC.

With regard to this clonotype: This likely comes from a read error, as the CDR3 has no conserved phenylalanine or tryptophan at its end. No DNA is shown, since the ends of the CDR3 on it are uncertain; the CDR3 is the one TCRdb lists. The chain recombines TRBV29-1 with TRBJ1-2; the table's D gene call, TRBD1, was not cross checked with the DNA. Germline loops: CDR1 SQVTM, CDR2 ANQGSEA. The CDR3 has 8 residues if both end residues are counted. This chain's CDR3 is CSVPGLGV.

The rearrangement uses TRBV4-1 and TRBJ1-1; D remains unclear. Trimming took 0 bases from V and 2 from J, leaving 13 bases between them. The V gene's germline CDR1 is MGHRA and CDR2 YSYEKL. This CDR3 has 16 amino acids. The CDR3 loop reads CASSQDPNDANTEAFF. CDR3 in DNA: TGCGCCAGCAGCCAAGACCCCAATGACGCCAACACTGAAGCTTTCTTT.

V gene TRBV12-3 or TRBV12-4 combines with J gene TRBJ2-7; D not resolved. The germline V and J ends were trimmed by 5 bases and 7 bases, with 9 bases remaining between them. The CDR3 consists of 11 residues. The CDR3 reads CASSTSGEQYF. CDR3 nucleotides: TGTGCCAGCAGTACGAGTGGAGAGCAGTACTTC.

The chain is built from TRBV6-5 and TRBJ2-1; 12 bases match TRBD2. Germline CDR1 MNHEY, CDR2 SVGAGI. With V trimmed by 4 bases and J by 8 bases, 15 bases remained unmatched. The CDR3 covers 18 residues. Here the CDR3 reads CASSSPHGLAGMLDEQFF. Written as DNA, the CDR3 is TGTGCCAGCAGTTCCCCACACGGACTAGCGGGGATGTTGGATGAGCAGTTCTTC.